The entry below describes one T cell receptor beta chain. This clone was observed a handful of times. The target of this receptor is not known. It has no much larger one-base neighbor in the sample; base qualities were not kept. These data are taken from a study of fetal regulatory T cell absence and autoimmunity (dated by TCRdb to about 2017). In the study overall: The IPEX patients showed exocrine pancreas autoimmunity in the absence of clinical diabetes. What the research found in general, with its limitations: Compared with cord blood, the pancreas TCR compartment showed significant oligoclonal enrichment, and some top clones were enriched more than 90-fold. TRB gene family usage was found to be broadly similar between cord blood and pancreas and to resemble published neonatal and adult repertoires. The oligoclonal enrichment was interpreted as support for antigen-driven autoimmunity occurring in the pancreas before birth in IPEX syndrome.

The CDR3 runs 14 residues from the cysteine to the phenylalanine. The retained sequence is limited to the CDR3, 42 bases, with the frame set at the first base. V is reduced by 1 base and J by 5 bases, leaving a spacing of 12 bases between them. CDR1 and CDR2 are read off the germline V gene as MRHNA and SNTAGT. TCRbeta CDR3 regions were amplified and barcoded by two-step multiplex PCR on the immunoSEQ human TCRbeta survey platform. Libraries were sequenced on Illumina instruments, and IgH from the same samples was sequenced in parallel. Processing in the source paper ran as follows. Raw reads were filtered against IMGT V, D, J definitions and binned by a nearest-neighbor algorithm to remove PCR and sequencing errors. Clones were defined as identical nucleotide sequences, and differential abundance between tissues was assessed by per-clone Fisher exact tests with a pFDR threshold of p<0.01. Clones with frequencies too low for statistical inference were excluded by a minimum inclusion filter of 10 in either sample. The immunoSEQ Analyzer was used for pairwise clonal comparisons, while IMGT tools were used to assess gene family usage. Entries here come from immuneACCESS through TCRdb and include only in-frame sequences with V and J called. Some clones fail to appear in such tables; in the studies checked, an unresolved V gene covers under half of the shortfall, and the cause of the remainder is unknown. That table is the source of V, J and clone size, and D and trimming were worked out from the DNA. The sample table records around 100,000 clones; less than 80% of these occur just once. 2% of the sample comes from the top ten.

Repertoire sequencing was done on genomic DNA taken from frozen pancreas tissue. The DNeasy Blood and Tissue Kit was used to extract about 1.9-3 ug of genomic DNA from either umbilical cord blood or frozen pancreas. The source is a male donor with IPEX syndrome. The sequenced sample consisted of pancreas tissue. This receptor chain uses TRBV6-4 and TRBJ2-7; D gene: possibly TRBD1, on 6 matching bases. CDR3 loop: CASSDWGRQDEQYF. The base sequence is TGTGCCAGCAGTGACTGGGGGCGGCAGGACGAGCAGTACTTC.